The rows below give T cell receptor beta chains drawn from one sample of a study of T cell repertoires in cytomegalovirus infection. TCRdb re-derived calls from the reads in MiXCR, one entry per CDR3 protein. Of 100,000 to 150,000 distinct CDR3 sequences in the sample, around 32% are singletons; the top ten hold 58%. No cognate antigen is known for these TCRs. The starting material was CD8+ T cells from cultured PBMCs, obtained from culture after CMV antigen stimulation. The receptors stem from a human donor in good health (CMV status not recorded). Some clones in this sample may be carry-over from other donors' samples. Each CDR3 is given with its conserved first and last residue. D genes are given only for firm matches. Clone size is stated in some rows and not others, as once, few, many or a class when expanded.

>NA|TRBJ1-3|TRBV7-6|few
TGTGCCAGCAGCTTAGTCTTTCTAGGACAGCAAACTTCCTCTGGAAACACCATATATTTT
CASSLVFLGQQTSSGNTIYF
>NA|TRBJ1-1|TRBV12-3/TRBV12-4|few
TGTGCCCTACGATGGAGGGGACCGAACACTGAAGCTTTCTTT
CALRWRGPNTEAFF
>TRBD1|TRBJ2-7|TRBV6-1|few
TGTGCCAGCAGTGAAGAGGGGACAGGGTGGTACGAGCAGTACTTC
CASSEEGTGWYEQYF
>TRBD1|TRBJ2-3|TRBV7-9|NA
TGTGCCAGCAGCTCGACGGACAGGACCCCAGATACGCAGTATTTT
CASSSTDRTPDTQYF
>NA|TRBJ1-2|TRBV2|NA
TGTGCCAGCTCGGGTTCCTCCGACAGTATCAACTATGGCTACACCTTC
CASSGSSDSINYGYTF
>NA|TRBJ1-6|TRBV10-2|few
TGCGCCAGCAGTGACACAGGGCAGAGTTCACCCCTCCACTTT
CASSDTGQSSPLHF
>NA|TRBJ2-4|TRBV11-2|NA
TGTGCCAGCAGCTTAGATAGGGGGGGAAAGTGGGTGTTAGGGGAGCTATACTTC
CASSLDRGGKWVLGELYF
>NA|TRBJ2-7|TRBV5-6|few
TGTGCCAGCAGCTTGGGAAGGACGCGAAACTACGAGCAGTACTTC
CASSLGRTRNYEQYF
>NA|TRBJ2-5|TRBV7-4|few
TGTGCCAGCAGCTTAAGGGTAGAGACCCAGTACTTC
CASSLRVETQYF
>TRBD1|TRBJ2-1|TRBV7-2|many
TGTGCCAGCAGCTTACAGGGGGATTTTTACAATGAGCAGTTCTTC
CASSLQGDFYNEQFF
>TRBD1|TRBJ1-5|TRBV19|few
TGTGCCAGTAGATTGGGAGGACAGGGCTTCATCGGTCAGCCCCAGCATTTT
CASRLGGQGFIGQPQHF
>NA|TRBJ2-3|TRBV7-4|NA
TGTGCCAGCAGCTCCTCACTAGTGGATACGCAGTATTTT
CASSSSLVDTQYF
>TRBD1|TRBJ2-3|TRBV4-1|many
TGCGCCAGCAGCCACGGACAGGGCGCTCAGTATTTT
CASSHGQGAQYF
>TRBD1|TRBJ2-1|TRBV27|many
TGTGCCAGCACCCCATCCGGGACAGGGGGTGTTGAGCAGTTCTTC
CASTPSGTGGVEQFF
>NA|TRBJ1-1|TRBV7-1|NA
TGTGCCAGCAGCATCCCCGGGGGGAACACTGAAGCTTTCTTT
CASSIPGGNTEAFF
>TRBD1|TRBJ2-7|TRBV6-6|NA
TGTGCCAGCACACTGGACAGGGTGGGGAACGAGCAGTACTTC
CASTLDRVGNEQYF
>NA|TRBJ1-5|TRBV7-6|few
TGTGCCAGCAGCCCCTCGACAGGTAGCAATCAGCCCCAGCATTTT
CASSPSTGSNQPQHF
>NA|TRBJ2-1|TRBV4-1|NA
TGCGCCAGCAGCCTCCCCGACAATGAGCAGTTCTTC
CASSLPDNEQFF
>NA|TRBJ1-1|TRBV7-9|few
TGTGCCAGCAGCCAACAGACTGAAGCTTTCTTT
CASSQQTEAFF
>NA|TRBJ1-1|TRBV5-1|once
TGCGCCAGCAGCTTGCACAGGGATGAAGCTTTCTTT
CASSLHRDEAFF
>TRBD1|TRBJ2-2|TRBV7-6|NA
TGTGCCAGCAGCTTACCCGTGACAGGGGACGTCACCGGGGAGCTGTTTTTT
CASSLPVTGDVTGELFF
>TRBD1|TRBJ2-7|TRBV20-1|NA
TGCAGTGCTCGGGACAGCAGCTCCTACGAGCAGTACTTC
CSARDSSSYEQYF
>NA|TRBJ2-1|TRBV4-3|NA
TGCGCCAGCAGCCCGCGACCTGACCGGAGCTCCTACAATGAGCAGTTCTTC
CASSPRPDRSSYNEQFF
>TRBD1|TRBJ1-1|TRBV7-9|few
TGTGCCAGCAGCGTGGACAGGGGGATGTATGAAGCTTTCTTT
CASSVDRGMYEAFF
>NA|TRBJ1-1|TRBV5-4|NA
TGTGCCAGCAGCTTGAGGTCACCTAACACTGAAGCTTTCTTT
CASSLRSPNTEAFF
>TRBD1|TRBJ2-7|TRBV4-1|NA
TGCGCCAGCAGCCAAGTGGGGACAGGGGGCTACGAGCAGTACTTC
CASSQVGTGGYEQYF
>TRBD1|TRBJ2-7|TRBV12-3/TRBV12-4|few
TGTGCCAGCAGTTCCTCCGTGACAGGGGGGTTCGAGCAGTACTTC
CASSSSVTGGFEQYF
>TRBD1|TRBJ2-3|TRBV12-3/TRBV12-4|NA
TGTGCCAGCAATGGACAGGGTACTAGCACAGATACGCAGTATTTT
CASNGQGTSTDTQYF
>NA|TRBJ2-5|TRBV11-2|few
TGTGCCAGCAGCTTAATACTACCGTCGGGTGGGGAGTACACGTTGGCCCAGTACTTC
CASSLILPSGGEYTLAQYF
>NA|TRBJ1-1|TRBV19|once
TGTGCCAGTAGCTCCAGCCCAGCTATGAACACTGAAGCTTTCTTT
CASSSSPAMNTEAFF
>NA|TRBJ2-5|TRBV4-3|few
TGCGCCAGCAGCCAGATGCTTGGCGCCCAGTACTTC
CASSQMLGAQYF
>NA|TRBJ1-2|TRBV2|NA
TGTGCCAGCAGGGCAACCAGCTCTCTAAACTATGGCTACACCTTC
CASRATSSLNYGYTF
>NA|TRBJ2-7|TRBV12-3/TRBV12-4|few
TGTGCCAGCAGTTTAGGGACAACCTACGAGCAGTACTTC
CASSLGTTYEQYF
>NA|TRBJ2-7|TRBV27|few
TGTGCCAGCAGCCCAATAGACTCTCACGAGCAGTACTTC
CASSPIDSHEQYF
>NA|TRBJ2-5|TRBV6-5|few
TGTGCCAGCAGTTACTACGCGGGGGCCCTACAAGAGACCCAGTACTTC
CASSYYAGALQETQYF
>NA|TRBJ1-4|TRBV7-8|few
TGTGCCAGCAGGGGGTGGGCAAATGAAAAACTGTTTTTT
CASRGWANEKLFF
>NA|TRBJ2-7|TRBV12-3/TRBV12-4|NA
TGTGCCAGCAGTTTAAGTGCGGTGGAGCAGTACTTC
CASSLSAVEQYF
>TRBD1|TRBJ1-4|TRBV29-1|NA
TGCAGCGAATGGACAGGGCGGGGTGAAAAACTGTTTTTT
CSEWTGRGEKLFF
>NA|TRBJ2-1|TRBV7-2|many
TGTGCCAGCAGTCCTCCGGAGGGCAATGAGCAGTTCTTC
CASSPPEGNEQFF
>TRBD1|TRBJ2-7|TRBV4-1|NA
TGCGCCAGCAGCCAAGTGCTTGGGACAGGGTCCTACGAGCAGTACTTC
CASSQVLGTGSYEQYF
>TRBD2|TRBJ2-5|TRBV12-3/TRBV12-4|NA
TGTGCCAGCAGTAACCCGGGACTAGCGGGGGGAGAGACCCAGTACTTC
CASSNPGLAGGETQYF
>NA|TRBJ1-2|TRBV4-1|NA
TGCGCCAGCAGCCAAGATCAAGGGGCGGGAAATGACTACACCTTC
CASSQDQGAGNDYTF
>TRBD2|TRBJ2-3|TRBV7-8|NA
TGTGCCAGCAGCTTAGAGCTAGCGGGGGCGTTCGGCACAGATACGCAGTATTTT
CASSLELAGAFGTDTQYF
>NA|TRBJ1-1|TRBV18|few
TGTGCCAGCTCAGTACAGAGGTGGATAGAGTACACTGAAGCTTTCTTT
CASSVQRWIEYTEAFF
>TRBD1|TRBJ2-5|TRBV29-1|NA
TGCAGCGTGGCCCATACAGGGGGCGGGAAGACCCAGTACTTC
CSVAHTGGGKTQYF
>NA|TRBJ2-7|TRBV11-1|NA
TGTGCCAGCAGCTTAACCGGCGGGGTGTTCTCCTACGAGCAGTACTTC
CASSLTGGVFSYEQYF
>NA|TRBJ1-1|TRBV6-1|once
TGTGCCAGCAGGAGGTGGGGCACTGAAGCTTTCTTT
CASRRWGTEAFF
>NA|TRBJ1-1|TRBV6-5|few
TGTGCCAGCAGTTACTCTTGGGGCAGCGAAGCTTTCTTT
CASSYSWGSEAFF